Reported below is one T cell receptor (beta chain). Germline values: CDR1 MNHEY, CDR2 SVGEGT. V lost 6 bases to trimming and J lost 7 bases, with 21 bases between them. This CDR3 region has 16 residues. This specimen belongs to a study of early T cells in non-severe SARS-CoV-2 infection. In the study overall: Sequencing of bulk RNA from unsorted whole blood was done, without chain pairing.

Molecules of cDNA were individually given unique molecular identifiers that were attached to them. MiXCR, run by TCRdb on the 5' RACE reads, gives a single entry per CDR3 protein. This table holds 65,000 to 75,000 distinct CDR3 sequences, less than 15% found once. This TCR derives from an adult who was a healthcare worker with PCR-confirmed SARS-CoV-2 infection or an uninfected control (not recorded which). V and J are TRBV6-2 or TRBV6-3 and TRBJ2-2; weak D call: TRBD2 (6 bases). The sequenced sample consisted of whole blood. The CDR3 is CASSGLAASNRGELFF. The CDR3 nucleotides are TGTGCCAGCAGCGGATTAGCGGCTAGCAATCGCGGGGAGCTGTTTTTT.